This T cell receptor beta chain was observed in a study of T-cell memory formation after mild COVID-19. Study at large: There were largely donor-specific TCR clusters. General study results and limits: Pre-infection memory already had some responding clones, implying cross-reactive memory joined. Clones that got smaller from day 15 to 85 had even CD4/CD8, while clones growing later tipped toward CD4+.

The CDR3 is made up of 15 amino acids. With V trimmed by 4 bases and J by 3 bases, 10 bases remained unmatched. Germline V lookup: CDR1 SGHRS, CDR2 YFSETQ. This clonotype has a count of ten or more. No antigen is known for it. Amplification by 5'RACE using constant-segment primers produced TCR alpha and TCR beta cDNA libraries that carried sample barcodes and UMIs. From the 5' RACE reads, TCRdb called clonotypes with MiXCR, one entry per CDR3 protein. Of about 180,000 distinct CDR3 sequences listed, around 15% are singletons. The TCR sequence derives from an adult woman who had mild COVID-19 (a few samples of this study predate the infection). Cell type and time point are not known. V and J are TRBV5-1 and TRBJ2-7; 7 bases are a match to TRBD1. Sequencing was carried out using PBMCs or a T cell subset sorted from them (not recorded which). CDR3 residues: CASSPIRDRVYEQYF. CDR3 DNA sequence: TGCGCCAGCAGCCCAATTAGGGACAGAGTCTACGAGCAGTACTTC.